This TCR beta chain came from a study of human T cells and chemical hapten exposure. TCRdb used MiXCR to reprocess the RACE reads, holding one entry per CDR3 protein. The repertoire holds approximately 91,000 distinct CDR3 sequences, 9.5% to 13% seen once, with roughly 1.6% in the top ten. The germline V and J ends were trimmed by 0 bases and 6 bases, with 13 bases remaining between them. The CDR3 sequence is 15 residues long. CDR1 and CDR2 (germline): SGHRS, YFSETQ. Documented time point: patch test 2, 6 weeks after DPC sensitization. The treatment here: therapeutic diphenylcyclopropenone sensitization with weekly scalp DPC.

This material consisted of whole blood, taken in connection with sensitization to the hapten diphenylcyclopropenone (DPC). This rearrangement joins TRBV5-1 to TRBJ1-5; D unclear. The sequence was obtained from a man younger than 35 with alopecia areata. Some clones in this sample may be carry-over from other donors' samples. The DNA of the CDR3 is TGCGCCAGCAGCTTGGAAGGCGGATCGGGTCAGCCCCAGCATTTT. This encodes CASSLEGGSGQPQHF.